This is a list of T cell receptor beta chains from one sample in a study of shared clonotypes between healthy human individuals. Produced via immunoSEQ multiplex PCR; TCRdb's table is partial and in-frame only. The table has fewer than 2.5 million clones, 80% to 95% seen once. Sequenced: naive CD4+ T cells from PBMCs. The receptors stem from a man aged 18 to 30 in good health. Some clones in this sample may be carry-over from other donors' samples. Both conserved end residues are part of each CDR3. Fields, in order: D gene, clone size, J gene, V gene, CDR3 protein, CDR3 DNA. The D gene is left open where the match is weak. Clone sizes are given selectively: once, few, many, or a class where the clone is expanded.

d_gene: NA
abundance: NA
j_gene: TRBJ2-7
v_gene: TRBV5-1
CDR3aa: CASSGSGLVYELYF
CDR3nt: TGCGCCAGCAGCGGGAGCGGGCTGGTTTACGAGCTGTACTTC

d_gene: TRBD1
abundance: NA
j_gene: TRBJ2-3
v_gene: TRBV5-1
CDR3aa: CASSSTGTDTQYF
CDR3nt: TGCGCCAGCAGCTCGACAGGGACAGATACGCAGTATTTT

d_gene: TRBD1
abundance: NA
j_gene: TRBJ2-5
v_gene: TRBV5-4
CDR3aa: CASSLRAGDRGEETQYF
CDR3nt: TGTGCCAGCAGCCTCCGGGCCGGGGACAGGGGGGAGGAGACCCAGTACTTC

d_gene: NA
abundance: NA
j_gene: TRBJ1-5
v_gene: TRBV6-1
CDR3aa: CASSAQGTSNQPQHF
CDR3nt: TGTGCCAGCAGTGCACAGGGTACGAGCAATCAGCCCCAGCATTTT

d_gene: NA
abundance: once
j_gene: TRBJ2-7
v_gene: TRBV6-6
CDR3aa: CASRRQESSYEQYF
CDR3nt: TGTGCCAGCAGGCGACAGGAGAGCTCCTACGAGCAGTACTTC

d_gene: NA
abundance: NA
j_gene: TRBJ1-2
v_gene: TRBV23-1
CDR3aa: CASKVRASLDGYTF
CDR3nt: TGCGCCAGCAAGGTCAGAGCTTCACTTGATGGCTACACCTTC

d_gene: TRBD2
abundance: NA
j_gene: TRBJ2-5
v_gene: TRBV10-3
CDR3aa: CAISDTSGQETQYF
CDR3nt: TGTGCCATCAGTGACACTAGCGGCCAAGAGACCCAGTACTTC

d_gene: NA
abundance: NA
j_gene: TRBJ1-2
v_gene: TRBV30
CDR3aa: CAWSVFHGYTF
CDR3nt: TGTGCCTGGAGTGTATTTCATGGCTACACCTTC

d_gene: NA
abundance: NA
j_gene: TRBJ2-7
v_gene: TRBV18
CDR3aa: CASSPVSQGNGEQYF
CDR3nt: TGTGCCAGCTCACCGGTGAGCCAGGGGAACGGCGAGCAGTACTTC

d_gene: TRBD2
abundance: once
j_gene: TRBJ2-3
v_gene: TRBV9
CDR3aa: CASSVTSGRVTDTQYF
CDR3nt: TGTGCCAGCAGCGTCACTAGCGGGAGGGTCACAGATACGCAGTATTTT

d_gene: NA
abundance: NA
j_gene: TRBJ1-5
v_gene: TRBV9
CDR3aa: CASSVDDRNQPQHF
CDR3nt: TGTGCCAGCAGCGTGGACGACAGAAATCAGCCCCAGCATTTT

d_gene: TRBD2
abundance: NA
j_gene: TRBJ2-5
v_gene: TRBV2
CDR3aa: CASSESREGRETQYF
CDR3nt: TGTGCCAGCAGTGAATCGCGGGAGGGAAGAGAGACCCAGTACTTC

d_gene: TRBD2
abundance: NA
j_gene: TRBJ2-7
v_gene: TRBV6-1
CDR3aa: CASRRTSGTYEQYF
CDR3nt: TGTGCCAGCAGACGGACTAGCGGGACCTACGAGCAGTACTTC

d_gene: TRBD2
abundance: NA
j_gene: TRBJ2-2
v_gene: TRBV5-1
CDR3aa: CASRPTSGSATGELFF
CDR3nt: TGCGCCAGCAGGCCAACTAGCGGGAGTGCCACCGGGGAGCTGTTTTTT

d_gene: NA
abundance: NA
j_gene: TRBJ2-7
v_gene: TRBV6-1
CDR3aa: CASSERGYEQYF
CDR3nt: TGTGCCAGCAGTGAACGGGGGTACGAGCAGTACTTC

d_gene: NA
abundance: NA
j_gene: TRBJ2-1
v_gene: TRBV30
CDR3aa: CAWSGRISYNEQFF
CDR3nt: TGTGCCTGGAGTGGGCGCATTTCCTACAATGAGCAGTTCTTC

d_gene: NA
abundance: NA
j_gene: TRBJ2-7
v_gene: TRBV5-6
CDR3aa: CASSSGQQAYEQYF
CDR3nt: TGTGCCAGCAGCTCAGGACAGCAAGCCTACGAGCAGTACTTC

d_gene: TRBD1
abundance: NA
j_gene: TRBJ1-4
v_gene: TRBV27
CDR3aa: CASRSGGSVEKLFF
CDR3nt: TGTGCCAGCAGATCAGGGGGGTCGGTTGAAAAACTGTTTTTT

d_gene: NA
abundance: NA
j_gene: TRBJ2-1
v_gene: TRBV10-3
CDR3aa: CAISDEVDGRGQFF
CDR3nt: TGTGCCATCAGTGATGAGGTGGACGGAAGGGGGCAGTTCTTC

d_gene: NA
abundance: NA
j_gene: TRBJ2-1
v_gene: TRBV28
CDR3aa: CASSGAYNEQFF
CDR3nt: TGTGCCAGCAGCGGTGCCTACAATGAGCAGTTCTTC

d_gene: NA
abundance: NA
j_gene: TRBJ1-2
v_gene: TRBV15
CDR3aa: CATSRDNGVGVYGYTF
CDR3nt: TGTGCCACCAGCAGAGATAACGGTGTAGGGGTATATGGCTACACCTTC

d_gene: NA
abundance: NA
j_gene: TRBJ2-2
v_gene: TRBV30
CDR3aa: CAWSVFGGTTTGELFF
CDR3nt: TGTGCCTGGAGTGTTTTTGGCGGGACCACCACCGGGGAGCTGTTTTTT

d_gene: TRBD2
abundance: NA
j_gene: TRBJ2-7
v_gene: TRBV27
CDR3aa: CASSAALLAGGVYEQYF
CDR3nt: TGTGCCAGCAGTGCCGCCTTACTAGCGGGAGGGGTTTACGAGCAGTACTTC

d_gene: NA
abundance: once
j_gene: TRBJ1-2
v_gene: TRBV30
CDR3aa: CAWSLRGSINYGYTF
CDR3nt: TGTGCCTGGAGCCTCAGGGGCAGTATAAACTATGGCTACACCTTC

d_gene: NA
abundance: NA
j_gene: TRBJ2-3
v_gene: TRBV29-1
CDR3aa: CSVAGMSTDTQYF
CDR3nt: TGCAGCGTTGCTGGGATGAGCACAGATACGCAGTATTTT

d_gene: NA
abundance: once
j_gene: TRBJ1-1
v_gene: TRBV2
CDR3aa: CASNSQGNTEAFF
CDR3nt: TGTGCCAGCAATTCACAGGGGAACACTGAAGCTTTCTTT

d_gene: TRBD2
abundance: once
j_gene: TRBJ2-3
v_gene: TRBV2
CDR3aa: CASSRGGTTFTDTQYF
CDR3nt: TGTGCCAGCAGCCGGGGGGGGACTACCTTCACAGATACGCAGTATTTT

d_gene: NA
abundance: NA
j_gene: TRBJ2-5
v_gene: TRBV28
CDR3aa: CASSSPPGTETQYF
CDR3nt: TGTGCCAGCAGTTCACCGCCCGGCACAGAGACCCAGTACTTC

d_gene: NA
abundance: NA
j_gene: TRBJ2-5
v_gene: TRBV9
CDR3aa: CASTLGAIAALEETQYF
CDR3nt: TGTGCCAGCACCTTAGGGGCGATAGCGGCCCTTGAAGAGACCCAGTACTTC

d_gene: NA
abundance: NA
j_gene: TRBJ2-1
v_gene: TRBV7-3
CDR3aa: CASSLIPTGEQFF
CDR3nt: TGTGCCAGCAGCTTAATTCCGACTGGCGAGCAGTTCTTC

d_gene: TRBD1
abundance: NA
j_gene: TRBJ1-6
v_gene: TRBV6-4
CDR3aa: CASRGTGARRWSPLHF
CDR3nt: TGTGCCAGCCGGGGGACAGGGGCTCGGCGGTGGTCACCCCTCCACTTT

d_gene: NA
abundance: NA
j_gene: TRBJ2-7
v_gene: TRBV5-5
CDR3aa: CASSFLESYEQYF
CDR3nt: TGTGCCAGCAGCTTTTTGGAATCCTACGAGCAGTACTTC

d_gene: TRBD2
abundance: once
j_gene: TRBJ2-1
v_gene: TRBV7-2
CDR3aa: CASSTLAGGNYNEQFF
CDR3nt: TGTGCCAGCAGCACTCTAGCGGGAGGGAACTACAATGAGCAGTTCTTC

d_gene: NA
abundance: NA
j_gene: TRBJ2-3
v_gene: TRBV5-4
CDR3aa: CASSRGTTSTDTQYF
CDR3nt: TGTGCCAGCAGCCGTGGGACAACGAGCACAGATACGCAGTATTTT

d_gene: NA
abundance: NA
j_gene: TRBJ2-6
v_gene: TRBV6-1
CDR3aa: CASGPSQAGANVLTF
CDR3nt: TGTGCCAGCGGACCTTCCCAGGCTGGGGCCAACGTCCTGACTTTC

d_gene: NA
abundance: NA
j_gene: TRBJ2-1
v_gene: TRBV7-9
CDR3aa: CASIPIGGIGRHEQFF
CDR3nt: TGTGCCAGCATCCCTATAGGGGGAATCGGTCGGCATGAGCAGTTCTTC

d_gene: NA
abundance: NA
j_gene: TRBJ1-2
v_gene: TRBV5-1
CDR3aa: CASSLDGEINGYTF
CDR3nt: TGCGCCAGCAGCTTGGATGGGGAGATTAACGGCTACACCTTC